A selection of T cell receptor beta chains follows, all from one sample in a study of T-cell memory formation after mild COVID-19. TCRdb reprocessed the 5' RACE reads via MiXCR and lists one record per CDR3 protein. The sample has approximately 560,000 distinct CDR3 sequences; roughly a sixth are singletons. Input material: PBMCs or a T cell subset sorted from them (not recorded which). Source of these receptors: an adult woman who had mild COVID-19 (a few samples of this study predate the infection). Cell type and time point are not known. Each CDR3 is given with its conserved first and last residue. D genes are given only for firm matches. Only part of the rows carry a size: once, few, many, or a class if the clone is expanded.

v_gene	j_gene	d_gene	abundance	CDR3aa	CDR3nt
TRBV7-8	TRBJ2-5	TRBD2	few	CASSPRVAGSQETQYF	TGTGCCAGCAGCCCCCGGGTAGCGGGATCCCAAGAGACCCAGTACTTC
TRBV20-1	TRBJ2-1	TRBD2	few	CSAREFGGAGVAEQFF	TGCAGTGCTAGAGAATTCGGGGGAGCGGGAGTAGCCGAGCAGTTCTTC
TRBV7-3	TRBJ1-4	NA	NA	CASSLRVRGANEKLFF	TGTGCCAGCAGCTTAAGAGTGAGGGGGGCGAATGAAAAACTGTTTTTT
TRBV5-1	TRBJ1-2	TRBD1	few	CASSLRTGNNYGYTF	TGCGCCAGCAGCTTGAGGACAGGGAATAACTATGGCTACACCTTC
TRBV18	TRBJ1-1	NA	NA	CASSPGHLGTEAFF	TGTGCCAGCTCTCCGGGACACCTGGGCACTGAAGCTTTCTTT
TRBV20-1	TRBJ2-1	TRBD2	NA	CSARGTRVFGGEKGYEQFF	TGCAGTGCTAGAGGCACAAGAGTCTTCGGGGGGGAGAAGGGCTATGAGCAGTTCTTC
TRBV20-1	TRBJ1-6	NA	few	CSAHRAYNSPLHF	TGCAGTGCACATCGGGCCTATAATTCACCCCTCCACTTT
TRBV5-5	TRBJ2-1	NA	NA	CASSLGRPSGNEQFF	TGTGCCAGCAGCCTGGGGAGGCCCTCCGGCAATGAGCAGTTCTTC
TRBV29-1	TRBJ2-3	NA	few	CSVRTGTDTQYF	TGCAGCGTTCGGACCGGGACAGATACGCAGTATTTT
TRBV11-2	TRBJ2-1	NA	many	CASSHEIRGSSYNEQFF	TGTGCCAGCAGCCACGAGATACGGGGGAGCTCCTACAATGAGCAGTTCTTC
TRBV12-3/TRBV12-4	TRBJ2-5	NA	NA	CASSKGGRGEETQYF	TGTGCCAGCAGTAAGGGGGGAAGGGGTGAAGAGACCCAGTACTTC
TRBV11-3	TRBJ1-1	NA	few	CASSYYGGGNTEAFF	TGTGCCAGCAGCTACTATGGGGGGGGGAACACTGAAGCTTTCTTT
TRBV4-2	TRBJ2-2	NA	few	CASSQDMFPGLPNTGELFF	TGTGCCAGCAGCCAAGACATGTTTCCGGGACTCCCGAACACCGGGGAGCTGTTTTTT
TRBV24-1	TRBJ2-3	NA	NA	CATSDFGTTDTQYF	TGTGCCACCAGTGATTTCGGAACCACAGATACGCAGTATTTT
TRBV4-1	TRBJ2-7	TRBD1	few	CASSQALLRTGESYEQYF	TGCGCCAGCAGCCAGGCCCTTCTAAGAACAGGGGAGTCCTACGAGCAGTACTTC
TRBV7-9	TRBJ2-3	NA	few	CASSFNGGADTQYF	TGTGCCAGCAGCTTTAATGGGGGCGCGGATACGCAGTATTTT
TRBV12-3/TRBV12-4	TRBJ2-1	NA	many	CASTPGGYGGWEQFF	TGTGCCAGCACCCCAGGGGGGTACGGCGGGTGGGAGCAGTTCTTC
TRBV12-3/TRBV12-4	TRBJ1-4	NA	many	CASSLNSGKLFF	TGTGCCAGCAGTTTAAATTCCGGAAAACTGTTTTTT
TRBV15	TRBJ1-3	TRBD1	few	CATSRGQGKAGNTIYF	TGTGCCACCAGCAGAGGACAGGGCAAGGCTGGAAACACCATATATTTT
TRBV6-5	TRBJ2-7	TRBD2	once	CASSSPRTSGRGLYEQYF	TGTGCCAGCAGTTCCCCTAGGACTAGCGGGAGGGGCCTCTACGAGCAGTACTTC
TRBV7-9	TRBJ1-2	NA	few	CASSLGQQDYGYTF	TGTGCCAGCAGCTTAGGACAGCAAGACTATGGCTACACCTTC
TRBV12-3/TRBV12-4	TRBJ2-1	NA	few	CASRTSFSNEQFF	TGTGCCAGCAGAACTAGCTTTTCCAATGAGCAGTTCTTC
TRBV6-6	TRBJ2-1	NA	NA	CASSYTRNPIRDSQRDEQFF	TGTGCCAGCAGTTACACGCGCAACCCTATCCGGGACTCACAGCGCGATGAGCAGTTCTTC
TRBV5-1	TRBJ2-2	TRBD2	NA	CASSVSGGTSVGELFF	TGCGCCAGCAGCGTAAGCGGGGGGACCTCCGTCGGGGAGCTGTTTTTT
TRBV7-3	TRBJ2-1	TRBD1	few	CASSSGTATGGNEQFF	TGTGCCAGCAGCTCCGGGACAGCTACCGGTGGCAATGAGCAGTTCTTC
TRBV7-9	TRBJ1-2	TRBD1	NA	CASSPRGTGYNGYTF	TGTGCCAGCAGCCCCCGGGGGACAGGGTATAATGGCTACACCTTC
TRBV24-1	TRBJ2-5	NA	NA	CATSDFVQSWETQYF	TGTGCCACCAGTGATTTCGTCCAGTCGTGGGAGACCCAGTACTTC
TRBV20-1	TRBJ2-1	NA	NA	CSANLAINNEQFF	TGCAGTGCTAATCTAGCTATTAACAATGAGCAGTTCTTC
TRBV28	TRBJ2-3	NA	few	CASSSLQWAREDPDTQYF	TGTGCCAGCAGCTCTTTACAGTGGGCCCGCGAGGACCCAGATACGCAGTATTTT
TRBV3-1	TRBJ2-5	NA	few	CASSQEMTANQETQYF	TGTGCCAGCAGCCAAGAGATGACAGCAAACCAAGAGACCCAGTACTTC
TRBV9	TRBJ2-2	NA	NA	CASSVGASPNTGELFF	TGTGCCAGCAGCGTAGGAGCTAGCCCGAACACCGGGGAGCTGTTTTTT
TRBV12-3/TRBV12-4	TRBJ2-5	TRBD1	NA	CASSGGTGRETQYF	TGTGCCAGCAGCGGTGGGACAGGGCGGGAGACCCAGTACTTC
TRBV4-1	TRBJ2-5	TRBD2	few	CASSQDLGTRFETQYF	TGCGCCAGCAGCCAAGATTTGGGGACTAGATTTGAGACCCAGTACTTC
TRBV20-1	TRBJ1-1	NA	many	CSATRDGNTEAFF	TGCAGTGCGACCCGGGACGGGAACACTGAAGCTTTCTTT
TRBV20-1	TRBJ2-1	TRBD2	NA	CSANMPTSGYYNEQFF	TGCAGTGCCAACATGCCGACTAGCGGGTACTACAATGAGCAGTTCTTC
TRBV2	TRBJ2-1	NA	few	CASSEAEGLGGDEQFF	TGTGCCAGCAGTGAAGCTGAAGGGCTCGGGGGCGATGAGCAGTTCTTC
TRBV27	TRBJ1-5	NA	many	CASSFRNPFNQPQHF	TGTGCCAGCAGTTTTAGAAACCCCTTCAATCAGCCCCAGCATTTT
TRBV4-1	TRBJ1-1	NA	few	CASSLGGVWNTEAFF	TGCGCCAGCAGCCTAGGCGGAGTATGGAACACTGAAGCTTTCTTT
TRBV28	TRBJ2-3	NA	NA	CASSVLGGDTQYF	TGTGCCAGCAGTGTATTAGGGGGAGATACGCAGTATTTT
TRBV5-1	TRBJ1-2	TRBD1	once	CASGDRENGYTF	TGCGCCAGCGGCGACAGGGAGAATGGCTACACCTTC
TRBV3-1	TRBJ2-1	NA	few	CASSQEISQNEQFF	TGTGCCAGCAGCCAAGAGATTAGCCAGAATGAGCAGTTCTTC
TRBV20-1	TRBJ1-1	NA	few	CSASLPDDATDEAFF	TGCAGTGCTAGTTTGCCCGATGATGCGACTGATGAAGCTTTCTTT
TRBV19	TRBJ2-6	TRBD1	few	CATGDRGLPGANVLTF	TGTGCCACTGGAGACAGGGGGCTGCCTGGGGCCAACGTCCTGACTTTC
TRBV10-3	TRBJ2-7	NA	few	CAISDPGLSYEQYF	TGTGCCATCAGTGATCCGGGACTTAGCTACGAGCAGTACTTC
TRBV12-3/TRBV12-4	TRBJ2-3	NA	few	CASSRRAAPSPTDTQYF	TGTGCCAGCAGTAGACGGGCGGCCCCGTCCCCCACAGATACGCAGTATTTT
TRBV6-5	TRBJ1-5	NA	NA	CASSYSAGGSNQPQHF	TGTGCCAGCAGTTACTCGGCGGGGGGCAGCAATCAGCCCCAGCATTTT
TRBV5-8	TRBJ1-2	NA	NA	CASSRTTNYGYTF	TGTGCCAGCAGCCGAACAACTAACTATGGCTACACCTTC
TRBV20-1	TRBJ2-3	TRBD2	NA	CSAPPGLAGAFTDTQYF	TGCAGTGCTCCGCCGGGACTAGCGGGGGCCTTCACAGATACGCAGTATTTT
TRBV12-3/TRBV12-4	TRBJ2-6	NA	NA	CASSLFPLGSSGANVLTF	TGTGCCAGCAGTTTATTCCCACTCGGGAGCTCTGGGGCCAACGTCCTGACTTTC
TRBV24-1	TRBJ2-2	NA	NA	CATSGAWPNTGELFF	TGTGCCACCAGTGGGGCCTGGCCCAACACCGGGGAGCTGTTTTTT
TRBV5-8	TRBJ2-2	NA	NA	CASSATGGDTGELFF	TGTGCCAGCAGCGCAACAGGGGGGGACACCGGGGAGCTGTTTTTT
TRBV6-5	TRBJ1-5	NA	NA	CASSQGYGQPQHF	TGTGCCAGCAGTCAGGGGTACGGTCAGCCCCAGCATTTT